This T cell receptor (beta chain) emerged from a study of T cell changes during pregnancy in multiple sclerosis (dated by TCRdb to between 2018 and 2020). Notes on the research overall: Changes in the T cell repertoire over the course of pregnancy were examined in this study in women with multiple sclerosis.

On this clone itself: Its antigen specificity is not known. No qualities accompany the bases; no much larger clone lies one base away.

V and J lose 6 bases and 0 bases, and a span of 3 bases separates them. The CDR3 runs 11 residues from the cysteine to the phenylalanine. CDR3 DNA is the only sequence kept; it has 33 bases, read in frame from the first base. In the germline V gene, CDR1 corresponds to SQVTM and CDR2 to ANQGSEA. Preparation of the library involved the immunoSEQ multiplex PCR assay. TCRdb took over this immuneACCESS table, retaining in-frame rearrangements with V and J assigned. Such tables are incomplete; in checked studies, under half of the missing clones stem from an unresolved V gene, and the remainder is unexplained. The sample contains just under 65,000 clones, about nine tenths of them found a single time. The leading ten clones occupy approximately 1.3% of the sample.

The sequence is built from TRBV29-1 and TRBJ2-1; too little of a D gene remains to name it. This material consisted of peripheral blood, taken after pregnancy. The TCR sequence derives from a female donor in good health, enrolled as a control in a pregnancy study. The nucleotides read TGCAGCGTCCTCTCCTACAATGAGCAGTTCTTC. Its product reads: CSVLSYNEQFF.